This TCR beta chain was sequenced for a study of CD8+ T cells in alopecia areata. As for the study in general: Percent of scalp involved defined treated patients' severity scores. Study-wide findings and caveats: Between patients, shared TCR sequences were less clear than in mice. This was possibly due in part to HLA diversity in the patient population. A great number of expanded lesional clones endured in scalp and blood during tofacitinib.

cDNA prepared by RNA extraction and subsequent reverse transcription served as the template for sequencing. Some clones are missing from TCRdb's copy, which holds only in-frame ones; the method was immunoSEQ multiplex PCR. The data show around 270,000 clones, roughly 60% seen once. V was pared by 1 base and J by 2 bases, with 8 bases of the junction left unmatched. The CDR3 consists of 16 residues. Germline V gives CDR1 SQVTM, CDR2 ANQGSEA. Treatment reported: oral pan-JAK inhibitor, 5-10 mg twice daily. As for this clone: Its antigen remains unknown.

V and J are TRBV29-1 and TRBJ2-3; 8 positions agree with TRBD2. The receptor was derived from a human donor with alopecia areata. The material was CD4+ T cells sorted from blood, obtained at week 24, from a patient treated with tofacitinib. CDR3 sequence: CSVEGSSGGNTDTQYF. CDR3 nucleotide sequence: TGCAGCGTTGAAGGTTCGAGCGGGGGAAACACAGATACGCAGTATTTT.